This TCR beta chain appears in the sequencing data of a study of CD8 T cells in cerebrospinal fluid in Alzheimer's disease (dated by TCRdb to 2020 to 2022). Regarding the study in general: To assess CSF T cell clonal expansion, the study used two single-cell approaches: plate-based nested PCR sequencing and droplet-based sequencing. This study tested whether clonally expanded T cells could be found in cerebrospinal fluid from healthy elderly individuals and from patients with neurodegenerative disease. The droplet-based CSF analysis comparing patients with controls included roughly 9 healthy controls (almost 11,000 cells) and roughly 9 patients with MCI or Alzheimer's disease (over 9,500 cells). The CSF gene-expression analysis, which included patients with Parkinson's disease, covered a total of approximately 22 samples. Overall study outcomes, separate from this receptor: The authors cautioned that detecting EBV-specific TCRs in CSF does not establish a causal link between EBV and Alzheimer's disease. A higher percentage of TCRs was made up by the largest CSF clone in patients with MCI or Alzheimer's disease than in controls. The EBV-specific clones were neither the most highly expanded clones nor enriched among patients. In pooled data, a highly expanded clone (at least 3% of TCRs) occurred in 1 of 10 healthy subjects versus 4 of 6 Alzheimer's patients. Only samples with detectable clones went into the overall clonality comparison: around eleven healthy, 5 MCI, 5 AD, and 6 PD.

This clonotype qualifies as medium-sized (0.01 to 0.1%) by its frequency, with no count on file. Its binding antigen is unknown. The library came from 10x single-cell sequencing. 10X Genomics single-cell V(D)J and 5' gene-expression libraries were used to profile CSF cells. CSF single-cell TCR libraries were sequenced on an Illumina NextSeq550. The study's processing was this. V(D)J reads were aligned to the vdj-GRCh38 alts ensemble 2.0.0 reference and were analysed with the Cell Ranger vdj pipeline. A clonotype was defined as a group of cell barcodes sharing the same set of productive CDR3 nucleotide sequences. To link clonality with transcriptional profiles, clonotype information was incorporated into Seurat v3.0 gene-expression metadata. Any CSF cell with more than 1,800 genes, more than 7,500 UMIs or more than 10% mitochondrial reads was removed. CDR3-beta sequences were compared against VDJdb to identify TCRs with known antigen specificity. Network analysis of clone sharing used the R package qgraph and included only TCRs with complete alpha and beta chains. Following TCRdb reprocessing, every CDR3 protein sequence forms one entry, and DNA is not provided. The V and J calls follow TCRdb's processing rather than the paper's. The sample's clone listing holds some 700 distinct CDR3 sequences. Approximately 21% of the sample rests with the top ten.

All participants were free of acute infectious disease and in good physical condition. For droplet-based sequencing, live CSF cells were sorted with a live/dead marker. CSF was obtained by lumbar puncture, and immune cells were pelleted by centrifugation at 300g. CSF samples were inspected for red blood cells, and any blood-contaminated sample was excluded. CSF cells were cryopreserved in freezing medium, frozen overnight at -80 degrees C, and subsequently stored in liquid nitrogen. CSF samples were stored for less than seven months before analysis. The germline V gene gives CDR1 as SQVTM and CDR2 as ANQGSEA. From cysteine to phenylalanine, the CDR3 is 11 amino acids long. No DNA sequence was recorded.

The sequencing sample was made of cerebrospinal fluid. The receptor's source is a human donor in good health. Recombination linked TRBV29-1 to TRBJ2-5; checking the TCRdb D call of TRBD1 is not possible without DNA. For the CDR3, the sequence is CSVKTPGTQYF.